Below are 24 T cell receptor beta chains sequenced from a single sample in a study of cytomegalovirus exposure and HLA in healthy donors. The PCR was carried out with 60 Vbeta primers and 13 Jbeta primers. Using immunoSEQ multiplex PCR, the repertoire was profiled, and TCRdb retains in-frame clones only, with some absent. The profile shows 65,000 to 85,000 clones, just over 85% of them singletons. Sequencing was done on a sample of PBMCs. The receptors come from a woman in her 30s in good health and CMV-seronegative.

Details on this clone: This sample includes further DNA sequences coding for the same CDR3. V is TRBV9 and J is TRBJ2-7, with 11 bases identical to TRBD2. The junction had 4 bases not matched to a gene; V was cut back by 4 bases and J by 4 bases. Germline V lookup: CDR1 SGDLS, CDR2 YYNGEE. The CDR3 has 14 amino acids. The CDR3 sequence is CASSPGTSGYEQYF. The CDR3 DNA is TGTGCCAGCAGCCCGGGGACTAGCGGATACGAGCAGTACTTC.

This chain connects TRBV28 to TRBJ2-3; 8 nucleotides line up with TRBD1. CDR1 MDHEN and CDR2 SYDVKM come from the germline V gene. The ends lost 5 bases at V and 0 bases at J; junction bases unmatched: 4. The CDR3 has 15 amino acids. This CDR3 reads CASSTWTGSTDTQYF. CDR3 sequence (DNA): TGTGCCAGCAGTACCTGGACAGGGAGCACAGATACGCAGTATTTT.

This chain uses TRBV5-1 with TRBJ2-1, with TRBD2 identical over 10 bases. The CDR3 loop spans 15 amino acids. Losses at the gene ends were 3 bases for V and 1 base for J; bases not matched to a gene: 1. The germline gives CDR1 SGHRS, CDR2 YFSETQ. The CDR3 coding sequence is TGCGCCAGCAGCTCAGCGGGAGGGTCCTACAATGAGCAGTTCTTC. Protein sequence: CASSSAGGSYNEQFF.

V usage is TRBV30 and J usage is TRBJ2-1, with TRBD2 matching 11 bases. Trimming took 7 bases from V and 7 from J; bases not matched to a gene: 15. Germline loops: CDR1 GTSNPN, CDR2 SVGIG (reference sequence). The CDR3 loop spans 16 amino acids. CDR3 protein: CAYTRPSGRQDNEQFF. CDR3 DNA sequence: TGTGCCTATACACGACCTAGCGGGAGGCAAGATAATGAGCAGTTCTTC.

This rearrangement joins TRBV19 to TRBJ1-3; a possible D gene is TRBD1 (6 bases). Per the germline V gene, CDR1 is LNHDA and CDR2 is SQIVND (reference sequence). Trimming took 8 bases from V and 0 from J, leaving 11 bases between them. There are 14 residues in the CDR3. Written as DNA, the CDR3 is TGTGCCAGTCTCGGACAGTTCTCTGGAAACACCATATATTTT. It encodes CASLGQFSGNTIYF.

The CDR3 region is CASSPKRGKTQYF. DNA of the CDR3: TGTGCCAGCAGCCCCAAGAGGGGGAAGACCCAGTACTTC. J is TRBJ2-5 and V is TRBV13, with D perhaps TRBD1 (6 bases). V dropped 5 bases and J dropped 6 bases, with 13 bases sitting between them. Germline lookup yields CDR1 PRHDT and CDR2 FYEKMQ (reference sequence). This CDR3 has 13 residues.

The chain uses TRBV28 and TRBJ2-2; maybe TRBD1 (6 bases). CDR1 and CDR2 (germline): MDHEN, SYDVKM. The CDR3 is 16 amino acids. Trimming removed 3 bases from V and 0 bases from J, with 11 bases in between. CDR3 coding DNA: TGTGCCAGCAGTTTCCTGGACAGCCCGAACACCGGGGAGCTGTTTTTT. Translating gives CASSFLDSPNTGELFF.

The CDR3 reads CSVAIRGTGGFNEQFF. CDR3 sequence (DNA): TGCAGCGTCGCTATTCGGGGGACGGGAGGATTCAATGAGCAGTTCTTC. The rearrangement links TRBV29-1 to TRBJ2-1; 7 bases are shared with TRBD2. This CDR3 contains 16 residues. Germline-derived CDR1 and CDR2 are SQVTM and ANQGSEA. V lost 6 bases and J lost 6; bases outside the gene matches: 17.

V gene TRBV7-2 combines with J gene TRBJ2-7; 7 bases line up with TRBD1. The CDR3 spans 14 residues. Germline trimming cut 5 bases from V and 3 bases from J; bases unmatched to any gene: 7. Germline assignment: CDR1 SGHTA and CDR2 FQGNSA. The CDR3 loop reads CASSRGGSNYEQYF. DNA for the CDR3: TGTGCCAGCAGCAGAGGGGGCAGCAACTACGAGCAGTACTTC.

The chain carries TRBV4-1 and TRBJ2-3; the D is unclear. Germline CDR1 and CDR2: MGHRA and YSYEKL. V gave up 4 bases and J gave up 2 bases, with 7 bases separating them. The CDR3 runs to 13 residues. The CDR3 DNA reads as TGCGCCAGCAGCCGGGCTTTCACAGATACGCAGTATTTT. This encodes CASSRAFTDTQYF.

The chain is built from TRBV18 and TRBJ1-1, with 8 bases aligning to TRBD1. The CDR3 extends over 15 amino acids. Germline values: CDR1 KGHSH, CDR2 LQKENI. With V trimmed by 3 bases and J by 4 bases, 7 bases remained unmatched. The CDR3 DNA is TGTGCCAGCTCACCGCAGGACAGGGTGGTCACTGAAGCTTTCTTT. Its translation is CASSPQDRVVTEAFF.

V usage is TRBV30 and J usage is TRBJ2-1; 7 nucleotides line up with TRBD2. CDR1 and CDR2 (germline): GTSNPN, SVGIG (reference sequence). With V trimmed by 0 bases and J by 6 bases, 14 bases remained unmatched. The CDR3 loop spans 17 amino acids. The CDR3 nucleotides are TGTGCCTGGAGTGTAGGGGTGATTGGACTAGGGATCAATGAGCAGTTCTTC. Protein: CAWSVGVIGLGINEQFF. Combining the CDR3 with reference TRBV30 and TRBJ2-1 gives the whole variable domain SQTIHQWPATLVQPVGSPLSLECTVEGTSNPNLYWYRQAAGRGLQLLFYSVGIGQISSEVPQNLSASRPQDRQFILSSKKLLLSDSGFYLCAWSVGVIGLGINEQFFGPGTRLTVL.

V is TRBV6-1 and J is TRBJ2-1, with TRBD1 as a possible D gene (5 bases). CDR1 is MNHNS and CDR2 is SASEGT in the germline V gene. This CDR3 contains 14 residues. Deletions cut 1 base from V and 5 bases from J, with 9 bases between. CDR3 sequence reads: CASSEGGQNNEQFF. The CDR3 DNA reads TGTGCCAGCAGTGAAGGGGGCCAGAACAATGAGCAGTTCTTC.

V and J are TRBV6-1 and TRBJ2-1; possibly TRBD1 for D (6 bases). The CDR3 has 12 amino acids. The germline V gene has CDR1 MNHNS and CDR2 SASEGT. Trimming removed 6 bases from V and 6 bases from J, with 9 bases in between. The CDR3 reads CASSDRPNEQFF. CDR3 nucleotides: TGTGCCAGCAGCGACAGGCCCAATGAGCAGTTCTTC.

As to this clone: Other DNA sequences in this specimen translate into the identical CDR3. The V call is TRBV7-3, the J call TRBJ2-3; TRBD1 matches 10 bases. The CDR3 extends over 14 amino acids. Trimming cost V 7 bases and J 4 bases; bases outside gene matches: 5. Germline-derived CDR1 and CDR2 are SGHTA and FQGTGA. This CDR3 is CASKGQGNSDTQYF. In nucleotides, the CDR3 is TGTGCCAGCAAGGGACAGGGGAATTCAGATACGCAGTATTTT.

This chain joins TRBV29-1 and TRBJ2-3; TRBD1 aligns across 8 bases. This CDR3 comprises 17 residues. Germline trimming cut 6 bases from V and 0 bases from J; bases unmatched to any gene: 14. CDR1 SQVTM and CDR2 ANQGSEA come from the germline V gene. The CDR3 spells CSVISGQGVFSTDTQYF. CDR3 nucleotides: TGCAGCGTGATATCTGGACAGGGCGTCTTTAGCACAGATACGCAGTATTTT.

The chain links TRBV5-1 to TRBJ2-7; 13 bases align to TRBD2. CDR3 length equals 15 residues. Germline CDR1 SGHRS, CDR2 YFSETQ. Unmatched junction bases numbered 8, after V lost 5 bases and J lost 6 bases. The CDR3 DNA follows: TGCGCCAGCAGAATCGACGGACTAGCGGGAGTCGAGCAGTACTTC. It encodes CASRIDGLAGVEQYF.

The CDR3 DNA sequence: TGCGCCAGCAGCCGGGGGGAGGGCAGAACAGATACGCAGTATTTT. Protein sequence: CASSRGEGRTDTQYF. The chain links TRBV5-1 to TRBJ2-3, with TRBD2 matching 7 bases. This CDR3 region has 15 residues. The germline CDR1 and CDR2 sequences are SGHRS and YFSETQ. The junction had 8 bases not matched to a gene; V was cut back by 4 bases and J by 3 bases.

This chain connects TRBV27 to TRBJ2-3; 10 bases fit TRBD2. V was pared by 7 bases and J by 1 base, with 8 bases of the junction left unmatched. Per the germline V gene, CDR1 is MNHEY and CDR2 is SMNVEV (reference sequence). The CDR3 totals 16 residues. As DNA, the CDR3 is TGTGCCAGCATGGCACGTGGGACTAGCGGCACAGATACGCAGTATTTT. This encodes CASMARGTSGTDTQYF.

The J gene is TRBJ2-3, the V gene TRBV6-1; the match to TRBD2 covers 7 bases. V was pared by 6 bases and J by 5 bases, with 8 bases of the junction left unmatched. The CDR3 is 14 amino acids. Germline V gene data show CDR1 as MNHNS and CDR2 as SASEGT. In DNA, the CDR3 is TGTGCCAGCAGCCCAGCGGGAAATTTAGATACGCAGTATTTT. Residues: CASSPAGNLDTQYF.

The CDR3 loop reads CASSYSGGGPPDTQYF. The CDR3 DNA follows: TGTGCCAGCAGTTACTCAGGGGGAGGGCCCCCAGATACGCAGTATTTT. The chain joins TRBV6-5 to TRBJ2-3; tentatively, D is TRBD2 (7 bases). The V end was cut by 0 bases, the J end by 4 bases, with 14 bases between. The CDR3 consists of 16 residues. Germline V CDR1 and CDR2: MNHEY, SVGAGI.

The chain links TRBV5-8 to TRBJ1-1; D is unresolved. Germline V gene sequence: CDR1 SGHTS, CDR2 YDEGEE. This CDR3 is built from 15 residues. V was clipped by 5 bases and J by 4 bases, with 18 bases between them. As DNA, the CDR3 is TGTGCCAGCAGACAATGGCATACGGGTGGCACTGAAGCTTTCTTT. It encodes CASRQWHTGGTEAFF.

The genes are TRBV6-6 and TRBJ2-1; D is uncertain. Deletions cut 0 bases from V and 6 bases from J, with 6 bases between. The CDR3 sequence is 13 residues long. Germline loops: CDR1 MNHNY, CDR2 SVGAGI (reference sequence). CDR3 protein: CASSYSGSNEQFF. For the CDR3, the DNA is TGTGCCAGCAGTTACTCGGGCTCCAATGAGCAGTTCTTC.

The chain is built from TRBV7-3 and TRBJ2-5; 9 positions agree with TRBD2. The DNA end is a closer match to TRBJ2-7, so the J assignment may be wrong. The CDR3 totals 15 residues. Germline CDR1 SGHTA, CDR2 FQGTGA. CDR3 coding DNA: TGTGCCAGCAGCCCCGAGAGCGGGAGGTCCTACGAGCAGTACTTC. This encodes CASSPESGRSYEQYF.